A single sample is the source of the 9 T cell receptor beta chains below, sequenced in a study of monozygotic twins with inflammatory bowel disease. TCRdb re-called the 5' RACE reads and shows each CDR3 protein once, DNA omitted. This repertoire includes some 99,000 distinct CDR3 sequences. The sequencing sample was made of blood. The receptors stem from a human donor with ulcerative colitis or Crohn's disease, or a healthy co-twin of an affected twin (not recorded which).

This chain uses TRBV5-1 with TRBJ2-1; TCRdb calls TRBD1, which cannot be checked without DNA. Per germline, CDR1 SGHRS and CDR2 YFSETQ. The length of the CDR3 is 12 residues. The CDR3 loop reads CASTLTDYEQFF.

This CDR3 is CASSQGRIANEQFF. The chain has TRBV3-1 and TRBJ2-1. This CDR3 is built from 14 residues. Germline CDR1 and CDR2: LGHDT and YNNKEL (reference sequence).

The chain joins TRBV20-1 to TRBJ1-4; there is no DNA to check the TCRdb D call of TRBD1. The CDR3 spans 16 residues. CDR1 and CDR2 from the germline V gene are DFQATT and SNEGSKA (reference sequence). CDR3 sequence: CSAGSRGGDANEKLFF.

The rearrangement links TRBV20-1 to TRBJ2-5; TCRdb proposes TRBD2, but this gene call is untestable without DNA. The CDR3 loop spans 12 amino acids. Looked up from germline, CDR1 is DFQATT and CDR2 is SNEGSKA (reference sequence). CDR3: CSAWTPQETQYF.

The V call is TRBV28, the J call TRBJ2-4; TCRdb calls TRBD1, which cannot be checked without DNA. Looked up from germline, CDR1 is MDHEN and CDR2 is SYDVKM. The CDR3 extends over 17 amino acids. CDR3 amino acids: CASSLGGGELAKNIQYF. The variable domain in full, completed from reference TRBV28 and TRBJ2-4, reads DVKVTQSSRYLVKRTGEKVFLECVQDMDHENMFWYRQDPGLGLRLIYFSYDVKMKEKGDIPEGYSVSREKKERFSLILESASTNQTSMYLCASSLGGGELAKNIQYFGAGTRLSVL.

The chain has TRBV9 and TRBJ2-1; TCRdb's D call of TRBD1 is untestable without DNA. Germline V CDR1 and CDR2: SGDLS, YYNGEE. The CDR3 contains 17 residues. The CDR3 protein is CASSRKPQTGDYNEQFF.

The chain links TRBV20-1 to TRBJ2-7. Germline CDR1 reads DFQATT; CDR2 reads SNEGSKA (reference sequence). There are 13 residues in the CDR3. CDR3 amino acids: CSASGDRHDEQYF.

This chain joins TRBV6-2 or TRBV6-3 and TRBJ1-5. The germline V gene has CDR1 MNHEY and CDR2 SVGEGT. This CDR3 is 12 amino acids long. CDR3: CASSHRNQPQHF.

The chain joins TRBV28 to TRBJ2-3; TCRdb's D call of TRBD1 is untestable without DNA. The CDR3 consists of 15 residues. Germline loops: CDR1 MDHEN, CDR2 SYDVKM. The CDR3: CASSWGQGRGDTQYF.